This is a list of T cell receptor beta chains from one sample in a study of blood T cell repertoires in COVID-19. The data were produced by immunoSEQ multiplex PCR, yet TCRdb's version contains in-frame clones alone and is incomplete. The table includes over 150,000 clones, about 90% detected once. Sample: peripheral blood. These receptors originate from a man between 50 and 59 years old with acute or convalescent COVID-19. Both conserved end residues are part of each CDR3. A D gene is named only where the DNA matches it firmly. Part of the rows lack a size; the others show once, few, many or a class for expanded clones.

>TRBJ1-1|TRBV12-5|TRBD1|NA|14
TGTGCTAGTCGGACAGGGGGACTGAACACTGAAGCTTTCTTT
CASRTGGLNTEAFF
>TRBJ2-2|TRBV7-2|TRBD2|NA|18
TGTGCCAGCAGTTCGCAACGCACCAGCGGGGGCCCCCGGGGGGAGCTGTTTTTT
CASSSQRTSGGPRGELFF
>TRBJ1-1|TRBV5-6|NA|NA|14
TGTGCCAGCAGCTCTGGAGGAGGGTACACTGAAGCTTTCTTT
CASSSGGGYTEAFF
>TRBJ2-1|TRBV29-1|TRBD1|NA|13
TGCAGCAAACTAACAGGGGTGGGCAATGAGCAGTTCTTC
CSKLTGVGNEQFF
>TRBJ2-3|TRBV14|NA|once|14
TGTGCCAGCAGCCGGGGGGACTTCGCAGATACGCAGTATTTT
CASSRGDFADTQYF
>TRBJ2-1|TRBV5-1|NA|once|17
TGCGCCAGCAGCTTGGTAGCGACCGGCGAATCCTACAATGAGCAGTTCTTC
CASSLVATGESYNEQFF
>TRBJ2-3|TRBV12-5|NA|NA|18
TGTGCTAGTGGTTTGGTAGAGGACGGGGCGGGGTTCACAGATACGCAGTATTTT
CASGLVEDGAGFTDTQYF
>TRBJ2-1|TRBV24-1|TRBD2|NA|13
TGTGCCACTCGGGGGGGCTCCTACAATGAGCAGTTCTTC
CATRGGSYNEQFF
>TRBJ1-1|TRBV9|TRBD1|NA|12
TGTGCCAGCAGCGGAAGACAGGGGGAAGCTTTCTTT
CASSGRQGEAFF
>TRBJ1-2|TRBV2|NA|NA|13
TGTGCCAGCAGGGACTCCGGGGGCTATGGCTACACCTTC
CASRDSGGYGYTF
>TRBJ2-2|TRBV5-8|TRBD2|NA|17
TGTGCCAGCAGCTTGGGAATAATTTCTCGGGAGGCCGGGGAGCTGTTTTTT
CASSLGIISREAGELFF
>TRBJ1-2|TRBV12-3/TRBV12-4|NA|once|13
TGTGCCAGCAGTTTATGGCGGGTGGGTGGCTACACCTTC
CASSLWRVGGYTF
>TRBJ2-2|TRBV27|TRBD2|NA|16
TGTGCCAGCAGTTTATCGGCGCTAGCGGGCACCGGGGAGCTGTTTTTT
CASSLSALAGTGELFF
>TRBJ1-4|TRBV14|TRBD1|NA|15
TGTGCCAGCAGCCAACGGACAGGGAACCTTGAAAAACTGTTTTTT
CASSQRTGNLEKLFF
>TRBJ1-2|TRBV6-5|TRBD1|NA|14
TGTGCCAGCAGCGAGACAGGGGGCAGCTATGGCTACACCTTC
CASSETGGSYGYTF
>TRBJ1-4|TRBV11-3|TRBD1|NA|14
TGTGCCATAAAGACAGGGGCAACTAATGAAAAACTGTTTTTT
CAIKTGATNEKLFF
>TRBJ2-2|TRBV5-1|NA|NA|15
TGCGCCAGCAGCTTGGCGGGACTTACCACCGGGGAGCTGTTTTTT
CASSLAGLTTGELFF
>TRBJ2-3|TRBV6-1|NA|NA|16
TGTGCCAGCAGTGAATGGGCAGGGAAGGACACAGATACGCAGTATTTT
CASSEWAGKDTDTQYF
>TRBJ2-3|TRBV7-6|TRBD2|NA|15
TGTGCCAGCAGCTTAGGGCGGGGGGGCCTAGATACGCAGTATTTT
CASSLGRGGLDTQYF
>TRBJ2-1|TRBV4-1|TRBD2|NA|16
TGCGCCAGCAGCCAGCTCGGACTAGCGGACAACAATGAGCAGTTCTTC
CASSQLGLADNNEQFF
>TRBJ1-2|TRBV5-1|NA|NA|14
TGCGCCAGCAGCTCCGGCGAGGGTCCCTATGGCTACACCTTC
CASSSGEGPYGYTF
>TRBJ1-1|TRBV7-8|TRBD1|NA|14
TGTGCCAGCAGTTCTGACAGGGAGGAGACTGAAGCTTTCTTT
CASSSDREETEAFF
>TRBJ1-2|TRBV6-4|NA|NA|16
TGTGCCAGCAGTGACAGGTATAGGAGAGCTAACTATGGCTACACCTTC
CASSDRYRRANYGYTF
>TRBJ1-1|TRBV3-1/TRBV3-2|NA|NA|15
TGTGCCAGCAGCCCCCCCGACGAGGCCCTCACTGAAGCTTTCTTT
CASSPPDEALTEAFF
>TRBJ1-6|TRBV24-1|NA|NA|13
TGTGCCACCCAAGGACAAAATAATTCACCCCTCCACTTT
CATQGQNNSPLHF
>TRBJ1-2|TRBV7-2|NA|NA|15
TGTGCCAGCAGCTTAACCGCTTTGTCGGGGTATGGCTACACCTTC
CASSLTALSGYGYTF
>TRBJ2-1|TRBV2|TRBD1|NA|15
TGTGCCAGCAGCTTACAGGGGGCACGGTACAATGAGCAGTTCTTC
CASSLQGARYNEQFF
>TRBJ2-1|TRBV6-2/TRBV6-3|TRBD1|NA|15
TGTGCCAGCAGTGATGGACAGGGGGACTACAATGAGCAGTTCTTC
CASSDGQGDYNEQFF
>TRBJ2-2|TRBV27|NA|once|16
TGTGCCAGCAGTGGCCTTTCGGGGGCGAACACCGGGGAGCTGTTTTTT
CASSGLSGANTGELFF
>TRBJ1-1|TRBV13|TRBD1|NA|15
TGTGCCAGCAGCGTGACAGGGGCCATGAACACTGAAGCTTTCTTT
CASSVTGAMNTEAFF
>TRBJ1-4|TRBV18|NA|NA|15
TGTGCCAGCTCACCACGGTCTGGGGGCGATGGAAAACTGTTTTTT
CASSPRSGGDGKLFF
>TRBJ2-2|TRBV4-2|TRBD2|NA|16
TGTGCCAGCAGCCAACGCAGCGGGGCGAACACCGGGGAGCTGTTTTTT
CASSQRSGANTGELFF
>TRBJ1-1|TRBV27|TRBD1|NA|15
TGTGCCAGCAGTGTCACAGGGGGTTTAAACACTGAAGCTTTCTTT
CASSVTGGLNTEAFF
>TRBJ1-3|TRBV5-4|NA|NA|16
TGTGCCAGCAGCTTGGGCGGCGATACTTCTGGAAACACCATATATTTT
CASSLGGDTSGNTIYF
>TRBJ2-1|TRBV20-1|TRBD2|NA|17
TGCAGTGCTAGTTCTAGCGGGGGGGCCACGATAACGAATGAGCAGTTCTTC
CSASSSGGATITNEQFF
>TRBJ1-4|TRBV7-6|NA|NA|16
TGTGCCAGCAGCCCTTCACGGGGGATCGCTAATGAAAAACTGTTTTTT
CASSPSRGIANEKLFF
>TRBJ2-5|TRBV27|TRBD2|NA|16
TGTGCCAGCAGTTCGGGACTAGCGGGAGTCTGGAAGACCCAGTACTTC
CASSSGLAGVWKTQYF
>TRBJ1-1|TRBV6-5|NA|NA|14
TGTGCCAGCAGCACTGACACAGGTTCCCTTGAAGCTTTCTTT
CASSTDTGSLEAFF
>TRBJ2-3|TRBV18|NA|NA|15
TGTGCCAGCTCACCAGACTCACCAAGCACAGATACGCAGTATTTT
CASSPDSPSTDTQYF
>TRBJ1-6|TRBV5-1|TRBD1|NA|17
TGCGCCAGCAGCTTGGCGGACAGGAGCTCCTATAATTCACCCCTCCACTTT
CASSLADRSSYNSPLHF